One and the same sample provided the 20 T cell receptor delta chains below, sequenced in a study of γδ T cells in repeated Plasmodium falciparum infection. TCRdb used CATT to re-call clones from the multiplex PCR reads. The repertoire includes some 100,000 delta-chain clones, almost 1.5% of them detected once, and 9% sits in the top ten. Gammadelta T cells were flow-sorted from PBMC into Vgamma9/Vdelta2+ and Vdelta2-negative populations for bulk analysis. Sequencing input: gamma-delta T cells from blood. Receptors originate from a pool of human donors (malaria-infected and uninfected, not separated).

The sample holds a few counts of this clone. It is likely a read error: a sequence one base away is far more abundant. Other DNA sequences in this sample translate to the same CDR3. This chain links TRDV1 with TRDJ1; 11 nucleotides align to TRDD3. No J gene was available from TCRdb, and it was assigned here by a germline match of the DNA. Per the germline V gene, CDR1 is TSWWSYY and CDR2 is QGS. This CDR3 is built from 19 residues. DNA for the CDR3: TGTGCTCTTGGGGAACTCCCGGCTGGGGGATACTACTACACCGACAAACTCATCTTT. This translates into CALGELPAGGYYYTDKLIF.

Note on this clone: The protein recorded in TCRdb matches a much larger clone and deviates from this DNA's translation at residue 13, suggesting a read error; the protein here is obtained by translating the DNA. The genes are TRDV1 and TRDJ1; the D gene is possibly TRDD3 (5 bases). V was trimmed by 3 bases and J by 0 bases, leaving 32 bases between them. CDR1 and CDR2 from the germline V gene are TSWWSYY and QGS. CDR3 length equals 22 residues. In nucleotides, the CDR3 is TGTGCTCTTGGGGAGGGATTTTCTACGAGTAGAGGGGCCGTACCGTACACCGATAAACTCATCTTT. Translated, it gives CALGEGFSTSRGAVPYTDKLIF.

The sample holds a few counts of this clone. TCRdb shows a much larger clone's protein in place of this DNA's translation, and the two differ at residue 8, likely through a read error; the protein shown is translated from the DNA. The chain joins TRDV2 to TRDJ1, with D unclear. No J segment appears in TCRdb, so it was assigned here by matching the sequence to germline. Germline V gives CDR1 GEAIGNYY, CDR2 EKD. This CDR3 region has 13 residues. V lost 0 bases and J 3 bases, leaving 7 bases between the germline ends. For the CDR3, the DNA is TGTGCCTGTGACACCGTCGAGGCCGATAAACTCATCTTT. Translated, it gives CACDTVEADKLIF.

This clone was seen only a few times. The protein in TCRdb stems from a much larger clone and differs at residue 9 from this DNA's translation, likely a read error; here the protein is translated from the DNA. V and J are TRDV2 and TRDJ3, with a weak D call TRDD3 (6 bases). The J gene is absent in TCRdb and was assigned here via DNA matching to germline. CDR3 length: 19 residues. With 3 bases removed from V and 1 base from J, the gap between germline ends came to 18 bases. Germline-derived CDR1 and CDR2 are GEAIGNYY and EKD. As DNA, the CDR3 is TGTGCCTGTGACCCACGTACTGGGAGATATTCCTGGGACACCCGACAGATGTTTTTC. Its protein is CACDPRTGRYSWDTRQMFF.

The sample holds many counts of this clone. This rearrangement joins TRDV1 to TRDJ1; TRDD3 agrees at 8 bases. Germline V gene lookup returns CDR1 TSWWSYY and CDR2 QGS. The CDR3 has 20 amino acids. The trim removed 4 bases at V and 1 base at J, leaving 20 bases unmatched. CDR3 loop: CALGVTPWGMRTLLTDKLIF. The CDR3 coding sequence is TGTGCTCTTGGGGTAACACCATGGGGGATGCGAACCCTTCTCACCGATAAACTCATCTTT.

A few counts support this clone. TCRdb shows a much larger clone's protein in place of this DNA's translation, and the two differ at residues 9 and 12, likely through a read error; the protein shown is translated from the DNA. The chain employs TRDV2 and TRDJ1, with 8 bases matching TRDD3. The CDR3 spans 19 residues. Germline V CDR1 and CDR2: GEAIGNYY, EKD. J gave up 1 base and V 3 bases, and 18 bases lay outside the gene matches. The CDR3 DNA follows: TGTGCCTGTGACCTAGTGGGGGATGCGCGTATTAGAGGCACCGATAAACTCATCTTT. This encodes CACDLVGDARIRGTDKLIF.

This clone was observed a handful of times. This chain uses TRDV1 with TRDJ1; D not resolved. No J segment appears in TCRdb, so it was assigned here by matching the sequence to germline. V was clipped by 1 base and J by 2 bases, with 17 bases between them. The length of the CDR3 is 17 residues. Germline CDR1 TSWWSYY, CDR2 QGS. CDR3 bases: TGTGCTCTTGGGGAACGGTGGGCCCCGCCGAGAACCGATAAACTCATCTTT. Its translation is CALGERWAPPRTDKLIF.

As concerns this clone: A far larger clone is one nucleotide away, so this likely arose from a read error. Other DNA sequences in this specimen translate into the identical CDR3. The chain uses TRDV2 and TRDJ1; 7 bases line up with TRDD3. As TCRdb names no J gene, one was assigned here on the basis of a DNA match to germline. The CDR3 extends over 16 amino acids. The germline CDR1 and CDR2 sequences are GEAIGNYY and EKD. The CDR3 loop reads CACDPLLGTYTDKLIF. CDR3 DNA: TGCGCCTGTGATCCCTTACTGGGGACGTACACCGATAAACTCATCTTT.

This clone was observed a few times. The translation of this DNA and the TCRdb protein of a much larger clone differ at residue 16, probably owing to a read error; the protein shown here is translated from the DNA. The V gene is TRDV2, the J gene TRDJ3; 13 bases line up with TRDD3. TCRdb gives no J gene; it was assigned here by matching the DNA to germline. Germline-derived CDR1 and CDR2 are GEAIGNYY and EKD. CDR3 length: 19 residues. In DNA, the CDR3 is TGTGCCTGTGTCCCCGTACTGGGGGATACGGGCTGGGACACCCGACGGATGTTTTTC. Its protein product is CACVPVLGDTGWDTRRMFF.

As concerns this clone: A read error is the likely source, as a far larger clone sits one nucleotide away. Distinct nucleotide sequences in the sample also encode this CDR3. This sequence joins TRDV2 and TRDJ1, with 9 nucleotides matching TRDD3. The J gene, missing from TCRdb, was assigned here through DNA to germline matching. The V gene's germline CDR1 is GEAIGNYY and CDR2 EKD. The CDR3 has 26 residues. CDR3 in amino acids: CACDTNFNRTHPKGLGDWGYTDKLIF. The DNA for the CDR3 is TGCGCCTGTGACACCAACTTCAATCGAACGCATCCTAAAGGACTGGGGGACTGGGGGTACACCGATAAACTCATCTTT.

This clone turned up a few times. For this DNA, TCRdb reports the protein of a much larger clone, which diverges at residue 4, most likely from a read error; the protein presented here is translated directly from the DNA. This chain links TRDV2 with TRDJ1, with D maybe TRDD3 (6 bases). Here the J gene came from matching the DNA to germline, since TCRdb omits it. The CDR3 loop spans 15 amino acids. The V and J ends lost 5 bases and 0 bases respectively, with 15 bases between them. Germline V gene data show CDR1 as GEAIGNYY and CDR2 as EKD. The CDR3 protein is CACVRVMGDTDKLIF. The CDR3 DNA reads as TGTGCCTGTGTCCGCGTGATGGGGGACACCGATAAACTCATCTTT.

This clone was seen at least ten times. A far larger clone is only one base removed, so a read error is likely. Within the sample, other DNA sequences also encode this same CDR3. The gene calls are TRDV2 and TRDJ1; 12 bases agree with TRDD3. TCRdb gives no J gene; it was assigned here by matching the DNA to germline. CDR1 is GEAIGNYY, CDR2 EKD, per germline. The CDR3 has 20 amino acids. The CDR3 reads CACDKLGGGLGDTPTDKLIF. The CDR3 bases are TGTGCCTGCGACAAACTAGGCGGCGGACTGGGGGATACCCCTACCGATAAACTCATCTTT.

This clone was detected only a few times. A read error may explain this, as a much larger clone is one base away. Other DNA sequences within the sample encode an identical CDR3. The chain employs TRDV1 and TRDJ1, with 8 bases that match TRDD3. From germline, CDR1 is TSWWSYY and CDR2 QGS. The CDR3 runs to 20 residues. V trimming: 1 base; J trimming: 0 bases; junction bases outside the gene matches: 16. The CDR3 DNA is TGTGCTCTTGGGGAACAGGGCTCCTACTCGATTGGGGGATACACCGATAAACTCATCTTT. It translates to CALGEQGSYSIGGYTDKLIF.

Ten or more counts support this clone. A far larger clone lies a single base away; this is likely a read error. Other DNA sequences from this sample encode an identical CDR3 as well. The CDR3 DNA sequence: TGTGCTCTTGGGGAACGGGGCTTCTCGGGGACCGATAAGCTCATCTTT. Translation: CALGERGFSGTDKLIF. The J gene is TRDJ1, the V gene TRDV1; D possibly corresponds to TRDD3 (5 bases). The CDR3 runs to 16 residues. CDR1 is TSWWSYY and CDR2 is QGS in the germline V gene.

Only a few counts were recorded for this clone. A far larger clone is only one base removed, so a read error is likely. Other DNA sequences of this sample code for an identical CDR3. The chain uses TRDV1 and TRDJ1; possible D gene TRDD3, 5 bases. No J gene was available from TCRdb, and it was assigned here by a germline match of the DNA. Per the germline V gene, CDR1 is TSWWSYY and CDR2 is QGS. The CDR3 has 16 amino acids. This CDR3 reads CALGERGSCRSDKLIF. CDR3 nucleotides: TGCGCTCTTGGGGAACGGGGGTCCTGCCGTTCCGATAAACTCATCTTT.

This clone was found a few times. TCRdb has a much larger clone's protein, which differs at residue 17 from the translation of this DNA, likely because of a read error; what is shown is the protein translated from the DNA. The rearrangement links TRDV1 to TRDJ1; 9 bases match TRDD2. Looked up from germline, CDR1 is TSWWSYY and CDR2 is QGS. CDR3 size: 21 residues. CDR3 loop: CALGAAAFLPYSPPITNKLIF. The CDR3 DNA follows: TGTGCTCTTGGGGCTGCGGCCTTCCTACCATACAGCCCTCCAATCACCAATAAACTCATCTTT.

In regard to this clone: A read error likely explains why the TCRdb protein, taken from a much larger clone, differs from this DNA's translation at residue 16; the protein shown is translated from the DNA. The chain employs TRDV1 and TRDJ1; tentative D call: TRDD2 (6 bases). As TCRdb names no J gene, one was assigned here on the basis of a DNA match to germline. CDR3 length: 22 amino acids. The V gene lost 5 bases and the J gene lost 2 bases, with 36 bases spanning the gap. Germline assignment: CDR1 TSWWSYY and CDR2 QGS. The CDR3 nucleotides read TGTGCTCTTGGGAAGACCCCATTCTTCCTCACCAATTTAGCGTCTTCAACCGATAAACTCATCTTT. Translation gives CALGKTPFFLTNLASSTDKLIF.

This clone occurred a few times. This likely traces to a read error, being one base from a far larger clone. This CDR3 is also generated by other DNA sequences in the sample. In nucleotides, the CDR3 is TGTGCCTTTAGTAAATTCCTACCTATCGTACTGGGGGACACTATCACCGATAAACTCATCTTT. Translated, it gives CAFSKFLPIVLGDTITDKLIF. The chain combines TRDV3 with TRDJ1, with 9 positions matching TRDD3. The J gene comes from matching the DNA to germline here; TCRdb lacks it. CDR1 and CDR2 from the germline V gene are TVYSNPD and GDNSRS (reference sequence). The CDR3 is 21 amino acids. V lost 0 bases to trimming and J lost 1 base; unmatched junction nucleotides: 24.

A few counts support this clone. The TCRdb protein comes from a much larger clone and disagrees with this DNA's translation at residues 3 and 21, likely due to a read error; the protein given here is derived from the DNA. V usage is TRDV1 and J usage is TRDJ1, with 9 bases lining up with TRDD3. Germline V lookup: CDR1 TSWWSYY, CDR2 QGS. The CDR3 is 22 residues long. The CDR3 DNA is TGTGCTCCTGTCGGCTTACTGGGGGACTGGATACCATACCCATCGTACACCGATAAACTCACCTTT. Translated, it gives CAPVGLLGDWIPYPSYTDKLTF.

Comments on this clone: With a far larger clone one base away, a read error is the likely cause. Other nucleotide sequences in the sample specify the same CDR3. The V gene is TRDV1, the J gene TRDJ1; the D gene is possibly TRDD3 (5 bases). Per germline, CDR1 TSWWSYY and CDR2 QGS. The CDR3 length is 22 residues. CDR3 in amino acids: CALGEPPDSTGTRPILADKLIF. The CDR3 bases are TGTGCTCTTGGGGAACCCCCGGATTCCACGGGGACTAGGCCGATTTTGGCCGACAAACTCATCTTT.